One and the same sample provided the 14 T cell receptor beta chains below, sequenced in a study of blood T cell repertoires in COVID-19. Profiled with immunoSEQ multiplex PCR; TCRdb holds only in-frame clones, not every one. The data show 150,000 to 200,000 clones, approximately 92% seen once. Specimen: peripheral blood. The receptors stem from a man in his thirties or forties with COVID-19, enrolled during active disease.

This rearrangement joins TRBV6-1 to TRBJ1-2, with unresolved D. The CDR3 sequence is 15 residues long. Trimming left V 2 bases short and J 0 bases short, with 10 bases between. Germline CDR1 is MNHNS and CDR2 is SASEGT. In nucleotides, the CDR3 is TGTGCCAGCAGTGAATCCGGTCGGGCTAACTATGGCTACACCTTC. Amino acids: CASSESGRANYGYTF.

The genes are TRBV28 and TRBJ2-7, with TRBD1 identical over 11 bases. Trimming at V came to 4 bases and at J to 7 bases, leaving 6 bases not matched to a gene. The germline gives CDR1 MDHEN, CDR2 SYDVKM. This CDR3 is 14 amino acids long. The CDR3 DNA reads TGTGCCAGCAGTTCAGGACAGGGGGCAGAGGAGCAGTACTTC. Translated: CASSSGQGAEEQYF.

V gene TRBV19 combines with J gene TRBJ1-1; 7 bases match TRBD1. CDR1 is LNHDA and CDR2 is SQIVND in the germline V gene (reference sequence). With 10 bases clipped from V and 1 base from J, the junction kept 12 bases outside the gene matches. This CDR3 has 15 residues. CDR3 in amino acids: CATSPLGTANTEAFF. DNA of the CDR3: TGTGCCACCTCCCCCCTCGGGACAGCGAACACTGAAGCTTTCTTT.

The chain is built from TRBV28 and TRBJ2-7; no clear D gene. Trimming pared 5 bases from V and 2 bases from J, leaving 16 bases between. The CDR3 is 15 residues long. The germline V gene has CDR1 MDHEN and CDR2 SYDVKM. Here the CDR3 reads CASSTPPGEPYEQYF. In nucleotides, the CDR3 is TGTGCCAGCAGTACACCACCGGGTGAACCCTACGAGCAGTACTTC. Combining the CDR3 with reference TRBV28 and TRBJ2-7 gives the whole variable domain DVKVTQSSRYLVKRTGEKVFLECVQDMDHENMFWYRQDPGLGLRLIYFSYDVKMKEKGDIPEGYSVSREKKERFSLILESASTNQTSMYLCASSTPPGEPYEQYFGPGTRLTVT.

V and J are TRBV5-6 and TRBJ1-4; D not resolved. The ends were cut back, 4 bases at V and 0 bases at J, with 7 bases in the middle. The germline V gene has CDR1 SGHDT and CDR2 YYEEEE. This CDR3 has 14 residues. The CDR3: CASSPGATNEKLFF. As DNA, the CDR3 is TGTGCCAGCAGCCCCGGTGCAACTAATGAAAAACTGTTTTTT.

The chain joins TRBV19 to TRBJ1-1; 8 nucleotides line up with TRBD1. V was pared by 8 bases and J by 0 bases, with 11 bases of the junction left unmatched. CDR3 length equals 16 residues. Germline CDR1 and CDR2: LNHDA and SQIVND (reference sequence). The CDR3 bases are TGTGCCAGTCGGAAGACAGGGGCTAACATGAACACTGAAGCTTTCTTT. Translated, it gives CASRKTGANMNTEAFF.

The chain recombines TRBV19 with TRBJ1-5; 7 nucleotides line up with TRBD1. This CDR3 is 14 amino acids long. V shed 7 bases, J shed 6 bases, and the junction held 9 bases outside the gene matches. Germline V gene lookup returns CDR1 LNHDA and CDR2 SQIVND (reference sequence). The CDR3 loop is CASKGQGGTQPQHF. The CDR3, as DNA: TGTGCCAGTAAGGGGCAGGGGGGCACTCAGCCCCAGCATTTT.

The count of this clone is one. V usage is TRBV6-5 and J usage is TRBJ1-2, with D possibly TRBD1 on 5 matching bases. The V gene's germline CDR1 is MNHEY and CDR2 SVGAGI. The CDR3 has 14 residues. The ends were cut back, 2 bases at V and 6 bases at J, with 13 bases in the middle. Here the CDR3 DNA reads TGTGCCAGCAGTTACAGAGGCAGGGTGGATGGCTACACCTTC. It translates to CASSYRGRVDGYTF.

V and J are TRBV4-3 and TRBJ1-6; D not certain. CDR1 and CDR2 from the germline V gene are LGHNA and YSLEER. Between the trimmed V and J ends, which lost 0 bases and 9 bases, there was a span of 15 bases. CDR3 length equals 16 residues. CDR3 nucleotide sequence: TGCGCCAGCAGCCAAGAACCGGGGATGGGTAGTTCACCCCTCCACTTT. It is translated as CASSQEPGMGSSPLHF.

V is TRBV5-1 and J is TRBJ2-2, with TRBD1 identical over 7 bases. The CDR3 length is 15 residues. Losses at the gene ends were 4 bases for V and 3 bases for J; bases not matched to a gene: 6. Germline CDR1 is SGHRS and CDR2 is YFSETQ. This CDR3 reads CASSLSGQYTGELFF. The CDR3 bases are TGCGCCAGCAGCCTCTCGGGACAGTACACCGGGGAGCTGTTTTTT.

There are a few counts of this clone. The chain recombines TRBV25-1 with TRBJ1-4; the match to TRBD1 covers 8 bases. CDR3 length: 14 residues. V trimming: 5 bases; J trimming: 2 bases; junction bases outside the gene matches: 1. The V gene's germline CDR1 is MGHDK and CDR2 SYGVNS. The CDR3 DNA is TGTGCCAGCAGTCCAGGGGGCACTAATGAAAAACTGTTTTTT. Translated: CASSPGGTNEKLFF.

The chain has TRBV11-2 and TRBJ2-1; 8 bases are a match to TRBD2. The CDR3 consists of 15 residues. V was clipped by 5 bases and J by 6 bases; unmatched bases: 9. Germline CDR1 reads SGHAT; CDR2 reads FQNNGV. The CDR3 sequence: CASSPVRLAPNEQFF. In nucleotides, the CDR3 is TGTGCCAGCAGCCCTGTCCGACTAGCGCCCAATGAGCAGTTCTTC.

This rearrangement joins TRBV4-2 to TRBJ1-1; D is possibly TRBD1 (5 bases). Germline values: CDR1 LGHNA, CDR2 YNFKEQ. The CDR3 sequence is 15 residues long. Trimming shortened V by 4 bases and J by 1 base, and 13 bases separated the two germline ends. CDR3 sequence (DNA): TGTGCCAGCAGCCCGGGGGAGGGCGAGAACACTGAAGCTTTCTTT. It specifies CASSPGEGENTEAFF.

The chain uses TRBV4-1 and TRBJ2-5; D gene unclear. Germline V gene sequence: CDR1 MGHRA, CDR2 YSYEKL. Trimming removed 1 base from V and 2 bases from J, with 11 bases in between. The CDR3 has 15 amino acids. CDR3 amino acids: CASSQGVKAQETQYF. CDR3 bases: TGCGCCAGCAGCCAAGGCGTGAAAGCACAAGAGACCCAGTACTTC.